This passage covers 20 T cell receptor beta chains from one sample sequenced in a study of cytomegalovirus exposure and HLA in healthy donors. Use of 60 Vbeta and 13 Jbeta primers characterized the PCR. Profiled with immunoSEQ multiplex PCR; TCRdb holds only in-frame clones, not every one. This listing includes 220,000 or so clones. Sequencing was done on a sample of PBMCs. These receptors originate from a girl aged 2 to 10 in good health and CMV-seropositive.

CDR3 DNA sequence: TGCAGCGTTGAAGGACAGGCCTCAGGGGGAGCTTTCTTT. It translates to CSVEGQASGGAFF. The chain combines TRBV29-1 with TRBJ1-1; TRBD1 aligns across 7 bases. J was trimmed by 10 bases and V by 1 base; bases with no gene match: 9. This CDR3 region has 13 residues. Germline CDR1 is SQVTM and CDR2 is ANQGSEA.

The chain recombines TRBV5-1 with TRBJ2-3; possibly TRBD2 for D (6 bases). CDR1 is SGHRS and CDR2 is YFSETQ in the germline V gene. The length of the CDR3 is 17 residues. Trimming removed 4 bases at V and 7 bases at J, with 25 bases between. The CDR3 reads CASSERASPQYGNTQYF. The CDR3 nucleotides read TGCGCCAGCAGCGAGCGGGCCTCCCCACAATACGGGAATACGCAGTATTTT.

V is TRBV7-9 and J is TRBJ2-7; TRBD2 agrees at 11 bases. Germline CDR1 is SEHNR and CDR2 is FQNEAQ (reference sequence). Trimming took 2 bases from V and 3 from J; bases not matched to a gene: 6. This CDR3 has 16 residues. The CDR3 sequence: CASSLTSGGFGYEQYF. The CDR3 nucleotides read TGTGCCAGCAGCTTAACTAGCGGGGGTTTTGGCTACGAGCAGTACTTC.

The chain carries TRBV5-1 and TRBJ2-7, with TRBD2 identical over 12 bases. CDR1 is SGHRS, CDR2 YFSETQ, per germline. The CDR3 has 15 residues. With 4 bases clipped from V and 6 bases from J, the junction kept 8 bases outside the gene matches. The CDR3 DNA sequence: TGCGCCAGCAGCCCCGGGACTAGCGGGTTACCCGAGCAGTACTTC. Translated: CASSPGTSGLPEQYF.

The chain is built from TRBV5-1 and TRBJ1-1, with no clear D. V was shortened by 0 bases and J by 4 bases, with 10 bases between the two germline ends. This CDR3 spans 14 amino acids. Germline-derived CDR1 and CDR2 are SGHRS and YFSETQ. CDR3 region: CASSLESVSTEAFF. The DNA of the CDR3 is TGCGCCAGCAGCTTGGAATCAGTCAGCACTGAAGCTTTCTTT.

CDR3 sequence: CASSFGQVYGYTF. The CDR3 nucleotides are TGTGCCAGCAGCTTTGGACAGGTCTATGGCTACACCTTC. J is TRBJ1-2 and V is TRBV7-2; 7 bases are a match to TRBD1. CDR1 and CDR2 (germline): SGHTA, FQGNSA. This CDR3 contains 13 residues. J lost 4 bases, V lost 3 bases, and 2 bases had no gene match.

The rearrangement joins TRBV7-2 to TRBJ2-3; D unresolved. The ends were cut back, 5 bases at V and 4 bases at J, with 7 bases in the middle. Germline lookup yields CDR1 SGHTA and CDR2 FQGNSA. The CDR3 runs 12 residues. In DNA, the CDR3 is TGTGCCAGCAGCCCTGTTTCAGATACGCAGTATTTT. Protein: CASSPVSDTQYF.

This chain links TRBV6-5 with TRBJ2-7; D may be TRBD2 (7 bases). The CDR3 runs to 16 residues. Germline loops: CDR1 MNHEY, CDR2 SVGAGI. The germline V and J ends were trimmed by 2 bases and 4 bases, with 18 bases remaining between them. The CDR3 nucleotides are TGTGCCAGCAGTTACGAGGGGGGGGGATCTTGGTACGAGCAGTACTTC. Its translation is CASSYEGGGSWYEQYF.

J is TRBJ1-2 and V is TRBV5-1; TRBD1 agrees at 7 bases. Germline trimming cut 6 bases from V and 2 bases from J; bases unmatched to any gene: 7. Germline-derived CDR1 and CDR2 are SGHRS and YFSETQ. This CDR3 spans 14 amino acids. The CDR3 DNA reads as TGCGCCAGCACCCCCACGACAGGGAACTATGGCTACACCTTC. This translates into CASTPTTGNYGYTF.

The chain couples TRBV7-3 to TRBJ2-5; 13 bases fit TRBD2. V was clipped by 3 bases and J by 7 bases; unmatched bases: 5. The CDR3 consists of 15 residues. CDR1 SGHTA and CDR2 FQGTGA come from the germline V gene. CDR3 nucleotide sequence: TGTGCCAGCAGCTTTGGACTAGCGGGAGCTGGGACCCAGTACTTC. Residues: CASSFGLAGAGTQYF.

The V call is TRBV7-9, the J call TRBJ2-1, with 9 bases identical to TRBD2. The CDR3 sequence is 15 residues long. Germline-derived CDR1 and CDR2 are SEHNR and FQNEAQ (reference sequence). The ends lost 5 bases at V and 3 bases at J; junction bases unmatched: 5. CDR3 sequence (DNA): TGTGCCAGCAGCACCCCTAGCGGGATCTACAATGAGCAGTTCTTC. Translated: CASSTPSGIYNEQFF.

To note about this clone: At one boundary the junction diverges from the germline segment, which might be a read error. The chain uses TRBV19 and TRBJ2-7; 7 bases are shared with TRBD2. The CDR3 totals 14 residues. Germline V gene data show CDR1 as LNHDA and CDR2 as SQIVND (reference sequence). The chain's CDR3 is CASSIQTSSYEQHF. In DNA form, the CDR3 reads TGTGCCAGTAGTATACAGACTAGCTCCTACGAGCAGCACTTC.

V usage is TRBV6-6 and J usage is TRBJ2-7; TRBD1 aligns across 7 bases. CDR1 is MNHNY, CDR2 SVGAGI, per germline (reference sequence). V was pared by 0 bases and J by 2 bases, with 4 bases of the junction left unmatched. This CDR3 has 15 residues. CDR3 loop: CASSYSWQGAYEQYF. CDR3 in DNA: TGTGCCAGCAGTTACTCTTGGCAGGGGGCCTACGAGCAGTACTTC.

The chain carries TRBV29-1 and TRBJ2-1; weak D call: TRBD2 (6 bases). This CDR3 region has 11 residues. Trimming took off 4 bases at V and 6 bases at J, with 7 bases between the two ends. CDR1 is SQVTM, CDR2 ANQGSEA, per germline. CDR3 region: CSVGDSNEQFF. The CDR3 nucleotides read TGCAGCGTTGGGGACTCCAATGAGCAGTTCTTC.

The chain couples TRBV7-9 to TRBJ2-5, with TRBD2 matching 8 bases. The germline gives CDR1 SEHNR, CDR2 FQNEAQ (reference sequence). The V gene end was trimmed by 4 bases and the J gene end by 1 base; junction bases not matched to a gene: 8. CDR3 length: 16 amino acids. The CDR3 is CASSSPTGTSQETQYF. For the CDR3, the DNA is TGTGCCAGCAGCTCCCCCACCGGGACTAGCCAAGAGACCCAGTACTTC.

The CDR3 nucleotides read TGTGCCAGCAGCCTCTCGGCGGGACTAGCGGGAAAAGTGCAGTACTTC. Translation gives CASSLSAGLAGKVQYF. The V and J genes are TRBV7-2 and TRBJ2-7, with 13 bases matching TRBD2. J lost 9 bases, V lost 5 bases, and 13 bases had no gene match. CDR1 and CDR2 (germline): SGHTA, FQGNSA. The CDR3 runs to 16 residues.

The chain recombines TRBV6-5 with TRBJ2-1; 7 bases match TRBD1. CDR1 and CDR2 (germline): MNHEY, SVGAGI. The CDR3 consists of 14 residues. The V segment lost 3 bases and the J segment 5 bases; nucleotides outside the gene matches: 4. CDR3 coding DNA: TGTGCCAGCAGTTATCGAGGACAGGACAATGAGCAGTTCTTC. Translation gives CASSYRGQDNEQFF.

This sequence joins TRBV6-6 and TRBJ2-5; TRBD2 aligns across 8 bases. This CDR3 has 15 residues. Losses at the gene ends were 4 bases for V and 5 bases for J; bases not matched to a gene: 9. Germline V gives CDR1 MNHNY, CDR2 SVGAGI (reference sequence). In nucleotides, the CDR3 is TGTGCCAGCAGTTCCCACCTCGGGAGGGAGGAGACCCAGTACTTC. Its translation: CASSSHLGREETQYF.

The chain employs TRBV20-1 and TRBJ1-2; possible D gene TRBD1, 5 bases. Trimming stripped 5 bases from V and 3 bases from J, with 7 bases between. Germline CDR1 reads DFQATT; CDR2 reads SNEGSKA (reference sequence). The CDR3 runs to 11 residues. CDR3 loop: CSAGGDYGYTF. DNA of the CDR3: TGCAGTGCTGGGGGGGACTATGGCTACACCTTC.

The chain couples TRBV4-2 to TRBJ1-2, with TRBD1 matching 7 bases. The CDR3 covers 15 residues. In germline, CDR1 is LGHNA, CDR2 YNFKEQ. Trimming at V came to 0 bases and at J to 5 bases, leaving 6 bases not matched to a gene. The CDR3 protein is CASSQDRQGPYGYTF. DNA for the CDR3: TGTGCCAGCAGCCAAGATCGACAGGGTCCTTATGGCTACACCTTC.